The 8 T cell receptor beta chains below were found in one sample sequenced in a study of T cells in tumors after PD-1 blockade. Here immunoSEQ multiplex PCR was the method, and the copy in TCRdb shows in-frame clones only, minus some. Counted here are about 5,800 clones, roughly 80% occurring once; the ten biggest clones make up 45% to 55%. The input for sequencing was PBMCs, taken after anti-PD-1 therapy. The receptors derive from a human donor with advanced basal cell or squamous cell carcinoma (not recorded which).

This chain connects TRBV14 to TRBJ2-3; 12 bases are shared with TRBD2. Trimming took 0 bases from V and 3 from J; bases not matched to a gene: 13. CDR3 size: 20 residues. In germline, CDR1 is SGHDN, CDR2 FVKESK. The CDR3 here is CASSQDGVPPSGGETDTQYF. As DNA, the CDR3 is TGTGCCAGCAGCCAAGATGGGGTCCCCCCTAGCGGGGGGGAAACAGATACGCAGTATTTT.

The V call is TRBV7-9, the J call TRBJ2-7; D is undetermined. The CDR3 is 13 amino acids. Germline CDR1 is SEHNR and CDR2 is FQNEAQ (reference sequence). V lost 1 base, J lost 2 bases, and 6 bases lay in between. CDR3 sequence reads: CASSLESPYEQYF. The CDR3 DNA reads as TGTGCCAGCAGCTTAGAGTCCCCCTACGAGCAGTACTTC.

This clone is a singleton in its sample. The rearrangement uses TRBV7-2 and TRBJ1-2; D may be TRBD1 (5 bases). Germline assignment: CDR1 SGHTA and CDR2 FQGNSA. With 5 bases removed from V and 4 bases from J, the gap between germline ends came to 17 bases. CDR3 size: 15 residues. The DNA of the CDR3 is TGTGCCAGCAGCCCCGGGGGGGGAAGCCTCTATGGCTACACCTTC. Translation gives CASSPGGGSLYGYTF.

With regard to this clone: In the same sample, other DNA sequences code for this CDR3. The chain has TRBV5-1 and TRBJ2-1, with 8 nucleotides matching TRBD2. There are 18 residues in the CDR3. The junction had 13 bases not matched to a gene; V was cut back by 0 bases and J by 5 bases. CDR1 is SGHRS and CDR2 is YFSETQ in the germline V gene. The CDR3 DNA follows: TGCGCCAGCAGCTTGGCCTGGGGGCGCGGGGGGAATCACAATGAGCAGTTCTTC. This codes for CASSLAWGRGGNHNEQFF.

The J gene is TRBJ2-7, the V gene TRBV5-5; no clear D. The CDR3 length is 15 residues. The germline V gene encodes CDR1 SGHKS and CDR2 YYEKEE (reference sequence). V gave up 0 bases and J gave up 0 bases, with 10 bases separating them. The CDR3 is CASSLEAISSYEQYF. DNA of the CDR3: TGTGCCAGCAGCTTGGAGGCCATCAGCTCCTACGAGCAGTACTTC. Using reference TRBV5-5 and TRBJ2-7 for the parts outside the CDR3, the full variable domain is DAGVTQSPTHLIKTRGQQVTLRCSPISGHKSVSWYQQVLGQGPQFIFQYYEKEERGRGNFPDRFSARQFPNYSSELNVNALLLGDSALYLCASSLEAISSYEQYFGPGTRLTVT.

The chain carries TRBV7-2 and TRBJ1-6; D ambiguous. Trimming shortened V by 5 bases and J by 0 bases, and 20 bases separated the two germline ends. Germline V gene lookup returns CDR1 SGHTA and CDR2 FQGNSA. The CDR3 runs 19 residues. CDR3 coding DNA: TGTGCCAGCAGCACCCCACTTTCAACCGTGAGCTCCTATAATTCACCCCTCCACTTT. Amino acids: CASSTPLSTVSSYNSPLHF.

CDR3 sequence: CASSLSYEQYF. Written as DNA, the CDR3 is TGTGCCAGCAGCCTATCCTACGAGCAGTACTTC. The gene calls are TRBV7-8 and TRBJ2-7; the D is unclear. V dropped 5 bases and J dropped 1 base, with 3 bases sitting between them. Germline CDR1 SGHVS, CDR2 FQNEAQ. The CDR3 covers 11 residues.

The V call is TRBV3-1 (or the pseudogene TRBV3-2), the J call TRBJ2-5; TRBD2 agrees at 10 bases. The CDR3 extends over 15 amino acids. Germline V gives CDR1 LGHDT, CDR2 YNNKEL (reference sequence). With V trimmed by 0 bases and J by 4 bases, 2 bases remained unmatched. The CDR3 DNA sequence: TGTGCCAGCAGCCAAGATGGGACTAGCGTAGAGACCCAGTACTTC. It codes for CASSQDGTSVETQYF.